The 24 T cell receptor beta chains below were found in one sample sequenced in a study of CD8 T cells in ankylosing spondylitis. Overall study results and limits: A motif of eight highly homologous TCR beta variants was seen as apparently characteristic of ankylosing spondylitis blood.

Their target antigens are unknown. TCRdb reprocessed the 5' RACE reads via MiXCR and lists one record per CDR3 protein. The table shows fewer than 500,000 distinct CDR3 sequences, with about 22% occurring only once. Sequencing used blood, either unsorted or a sorted T cell fraction (not recorded which). The receptors come from a male donor with ankylosing spondylitis.

This clonotype was found a few times. V usage is TRBV20-1 and J usage is TRBJ2-7; 7 bases map to TRBD1. The CDR3 extends over 15 amino acids. CDR1 and CDR2 from the germline V gene are DFQATT and SNEGSKA (reference sequence). J gave up 1 base and V 6 bases, and 12 bases lay outside the gene matches. The CDR3 DNA reads as TGCAGTGCCAGATTCCACGGGACAGCATCCTACGAGCAGTACTTC. This encodes CSARFHGTASYEQYF.

The rearrangement uses TRBV12-3 or TRBV12-4 and TRBJ1-1; D is uncertain. The V and J ends lost 5 bases and 1 base respectively, with 14 bases between them. CDR3 length: 15 amino acids. The CDR3 coding sequence is TGTGCCAGCAGTCAGGACGCGGACCAGAACACTGAAGCTTTCTTT. Protein product: CASSQDADQNTEAFF.

This clonotype has a handful of counts. The J gene is TRBJ1-1, the V gene TRBV20-1, with unresolved D. V was clipped by 1 base and J by 0 bases, with 6 bases between them. This CDR3 has 13 residues. The germline V gene has CDR1 DFQATT and CDR2 SNEGSKA (reference sequence). The CDR3 coding sequence is TGCAGTGCTAGAGTCCCCTTGAACACTGAAGCTTTCTTT. Encoded protein: CSARVPLNTEAFF.

This clonotype was seen a few times. V usage is TRBV29-1 and J usage is TRBJ2-7, with 7 bases aligning to TRBD1. This CDR3 region has 11 residues. V shed 7 bases, J shed 2 bases, and the junction held 2 bases outside the gene matches. The germline CDR1 and CDR2 sequences are SQVTM and ANQGSEA. The CDR3 protein is CSGQGAYEQYF. The CDR3, as DNA: TGCAGCGGACAGGGTGCCTACGAGCAGTACTTC.

The V gene is TRBV11-2, the J gene TRBJ2-7; tentative D call: TRBD1 (5 bases). The CDR3 runs to 14 residues. V was shortened by 2 bases and J by 6 bases, with 14 bases between the two germline ends. The germline gives CDR1 SGHAT, CDR2 FQNNGV. CDR3 nucleotide sequence: TGTGCCAGCAGCTTACACAGGACGAATCCCGAGCAGTACTTC. This encodes CASSLHRTNPEQYF.

This clonotype was observed a few times. The V and J genes are TRBV28 and TRBJ2-1; D is perhaps TRBD2 (7 bases). V was trimmed by 6 bases and J by 6 bases, leaving 18 bases between them. The CDR3 sequence is 15 residues long. From germline, CDR1 is MDHEN and CDR2 SYDVKM. The CDR3 sequence is CASRGGNGRLNEQFF. The CDR3 nucleotides are TGTGCCAGCAGAGGGGGGAACGGGAGGCTCAATGAGCAGTTCTTC.

This clonotype was seen only once. The J gene is TRBJ2-1, the V gene TRBV3-1; TRBD2 agrees at 9 bases. The CDR3 spans 13 residues. Unmatched junction bases numbered 3, after V lost 2 bases and J lost 10 bases. Per the germline V gene, CDR1 is LGHDT and CDR2 is YNNKEL (reference sequence). The CDR3 region has the DNA TGTGCCAGCAGCCAATTAGCGGGAGCGGAGCAGTTCTTC. Its translation is CASSQLAGAEQFF.

This clonotype was counted between two and nine times. The chain uses TRBV29-1 and TRBJ1-2; perhaps TRBD1 as D (5 bases). The CDR3 covers 14 residues. The V gene lost 1 base and the J gene lost 3 bases, with 12 bases spanning the gap. Germline V gene sequence: CDR1 SQVTM, CDR2 ANQGSEA. The CDR3 nucleotides read TGCAGCGTTGAAGGGGAGGGGAGCTACTATGGCTACACCTTC. Protein product: CSVEGEGSYYGYTF.

In its sample, this clonotype was seen a few times. This chain links TRBV18 with TRBJ1-3; D might be TRBD1 (5 bases). CDR3 length: 15 amino acids. The V gene's germline CDR1 is KGHSH and CDR2 LQKENI. V lost 8 bases, J lost 0 bases, and 14 bases lay in between. CDR3 nucleotides: TGTGCCAGCAGTATCCAGGGAGGCTCTGGAAACACCATATATTTT. Translated, it gives CASSIQGGSGNTIYF.

This clonotype was counted only a few times. The gene calls are TRBV7-2 and TRBJ2-6; D not resolved. The CDR3 covers 16 residues. CDR1 and CDR2 from the germline V gene are SGHTA and FQGNSA. Between the trimmed V and J ends, which lost 4 bases and 0 bases, there was a span of 10 bases. The CDR3 loop reads CASSSSPVSGANVLTF. CDR3 in DNA: TGTGCCAGCAGCTCCTCGCCGGTCTCTGGGGCCAACGTCCTGACTTTC.

The genes are TRBV7-9 and TRBJ2-5; unclear D gene. Between the trimmed V and J ends, which lost 2 bases and 1 base, there was a span of 8 bases. CDR3 size: 14 residues. Germline V gene data show CDR1 as SEHNR and CDR2 as FQNEAQ (reference sequence). The CDR3 sequence: CASSLTQAQETQYF. The CDR3 nucleotides are TGTGCCAGCAGCTTAACCCAGGCCCAAGAGACCCAGTACTTC.

The gene calls are TRBV12-3 or TRBV12-4 and TRBJ1-5; TRBD1 matches 7 bases. Unmatched junction bases numbered 7, after V lost 5 bases and J lost 3 bases. The CDR3 runs 15 residues. CDR3 in DNA: TGTGCCAGCAGTAGCCGGGACAGATACAATCAGCCCCAGCATTTT. Its translation: CASSSRDRYNQPQHF.

In its sample, this clonotype was seen a few times. The chain employs TRBV12-3 or TRBV12-4 and TRBJ1-1; 7 nucleotides line up with TRBD1. The CDR3 has 15 amino acids. V was clipped by 6 bases and J by 1 base; unmatched bases: 8. The CDR3 DNA reads TGTGCCAGCAGGAACTACAGGGGTGGGAACACTGAAGCTTTCTTT. Its protein product is CASRNYRGGNTEAFF.

This clonotype has just a few counts. The chain recombines TRBV29-1 with TRBJ1-1, with 7 bases lining up with TRBD1. Trimming cost V 4 bases and J 10 bases; bases outside gene matches: 9. Germline V CDR1 and CDR2: SQVTM, ANQGSEA. There are 12 residues in the CDR3. The CDR3 loop reads CSVVEQGRGAFF. CDR3 sequence (DNA): TGCAGCGTTGTAGAACAGGGGCGAGGAGCTTTCTTT.

The V gene is TRBV7-9, the J gene TRBJ1-1; D might be TRBD1 (5 bases). V dropped 4 bases and J dropped 3 bases, with 15 bases sitting between them. Germline V gene lookup returns CDR1 SEHNR and CDR2 FQNEAQ (reference sequence). This CDR3 is 15 amino acids long. This CDR3 is CASSSGPGRYTEAFF. CDR3 DNA: TGTGCCAGCAGCTCAGGCCCGGGACGGTACACTGAAGCTTTCTTT.

The chain carries TRBV28 and TRBJ1-1; no definite D call. The ends were cut back, 7 bases at V and 10 bases at J, with 25 bases in the middle. Germline V gene lookup returns CDR1 MDHEN and CDR2 SYDVKM. CDR3 length equals 15 residues. CDR3 in DNA: TGTGCCAGCAAACTTCCGCCTGCCGGAGGGTACGGAGCTTTCTTT. Protein product: CASKLPPAGGYGAFF.

The genes are TRBV6-5 and TRBJ1-1; D might be TRBD1 (5 bases). CDR3 length equals 18 residues. CDR1 and CDR2 from the germline V gene are MNHEY and SVGAGI. The V end lost 4 bases, the J end lost 4 bases, and 25 bases lay between the germline ends. Here the CDR3 reads CASSSGPQGGVGSTEAFF. Written as DNA, the CDR3 is TGTGCCAGCAGTTCTGGTCCCCAGGGAGGGGTGGGAAGCACTGAAGCTTTCTTT.

In its sample, this clonotype was seen a few times. This sequence joins TRBV4-1 and TRBJ2-1, with 10 positions matching TRBD1. The CDR3 extends over 17 amino acids. V lost 1 base to trimming and J lost 7 bases; unmatched junction nucleotides: 10. Germline-derived CDR1 and CDR2 are MGHRA and YSYEKL. The CDR3, as DNA: TGCGCCAGCAGCCAAGGTCCCTCCGGGACAGGGGTTAATGAGCAGTTCTTC. The encoded protein is CASSQGPSGTGVNEQFF.

The chain employs TRBV3-1 and TRBJ1-2; D is unresolved. Looked up from germline, CDR1 is LGHDT and CDR2 is YNNKEL (reference sequence). The CDR3 is 14 amino acids. V shed 2 bases and J shed 4 bases, with 11 bases lying between them. The DNA of the CDR3 is TGTGCCAGCAGCCAACTGGACGGTCGCTATGGCTACACCTTC. Amino acid sequence: CASSQLDGRYGYTF.

The CDR3 nucleotides are TGTGCCATCCAAGCGGGCAAAGGCTACAATGAGCAGTTCTTC. This sequence encodes CAIQAGKGYNEQFF. The genes are TRBV10-3 and TRBJ2-1, with a possible D match to TRBD2 (6 bases). The V gene's germline CDR1 is ENHRY and CDR2 SYGVKD. The CDR3 is 14 residues long. V was trimmed by 8 bases and J by 3 bases, leaving 14 bases between them.

This clonotype was observed a few times. The V and J genes are TRBV28 and TRBJ2-4; D is uncertain. V lost 8 bases, J lost 0 bases, and 11 bases lay in between. In germline, CDR1 is MDHEN, CDR2 SYDVKM. This CDR3 spans 14 amino acids. The CDR3 protein is CASGVGLAKNIQYF. In DNA, the CDR3 is TGTGCCAGCGGAGTAGGGCTAGCCAAAAACATTCAGTACTTC. Looking up the rest from reference TRBV28 and TRBJ2-4 gives the full variable domain: DVKVTQSSRYLVKRTGEKVFLECVQDMDHENMFWYRQDPGLGLRLIYFSYDVKMKEKGDIPEGYSVSREKKERFSLILESASTNQTSMYLCASGVGLAKNIQYFGAGTRLSVL.

In this sample, this clonotype turned up many times. This chain uses TRBV7-7 with TRBJ2-3; tentative D call: TRBD2 (6 bases). The CDR3 is 13 residues long. Germline assignment: CDR1 SSHAT and CDR2 FNYEAQ (reference sequence). CDR3 bases: TGTGCTAGCGGTTCTAGCGGCACAGATACGCAGTATTTT. The encoded protein is CASGSSGTDTQYF.

This clonotype has only a few counts. Relative to the germline gene, one junction end is altered; a read error may explain this. The V and J genes are TRBV6-5 and TRBJ2-1, with TRBD1 matching 9 bases. This CDR3 is 11 amino acids long. Germline CDR1 is MNHEY and CDR2 is SVGAGI. The CDR3 sequence is CASSRGTGLLF. The CDR3 region has the DNA TGTGCCAGCAGCCGCGGGACAGGGCTTCTCTTC.

The chain uses TRBV3-1 and TRBJ2-3, with D unresolved. The germline V gene encodes CDR1 LGHDT and CDR2 YNNKEL (reference sequence). V was shortened by 4 bases and J by 7 bases, with 15 bases between the two germline ends. The CDR3 covers 14 residues. The CDR3 DNA is TGTGCCAGCAGCCCCACCGCAACACAATATACGCAGTATTTT. It is translated as CASSPTATQYTQYF.